This T cell receptor (beta chain) comes out of a study of vaccination effects on CD4 cells after COVID-19 (dated by TCRdb to 2021 to 2024). For context, the study as a whole: In the ViraFEST assay, PBMC were stimulated with viral peptide pools, and antigen-specific CD4+ T cell clonotypes were then identified by expansion using TCR sequencing. Pre-vaccine samples were collected from a couple of convalescent patients 16 days and one week before the first dose, corresponding to 142 and 148 days after COVID-19 diagnosis. Each participant received two doses of an mRNA SARS-CoV-2 vaccine, either BNT162b2 or mRNA-1273. Each well held fewer than 2.5 million PBMC cultured in IMDM containing around 5% human AB serum, 8.5 to 10 IU/ml IL-2 and gentamicin, along with roughly 10 ug/ml peptides. The study compared SARS-CoV-2 spike-specific CD4+ TCR repertoires before and after mRNA vaccination in COVID-19 convalescent patients and infection-naive vaccine recipients. Cultures from other donors in the study were sequenced with the Oncomine TCR Beta short-read assay on an Illumina iSeq 100. A total of 10 COVID-19 convalescent patients and a handful of SARS-CoV-2-naive healthy vaccine recipients were included in the full study.

Summary of the overall study and its limitations: Among convalescent patients, the spike-reactive repertoire after vaccination was made up mainly of new vaccine-induced clones that were largely distinct from the clones induced by infection. The study was limited by a small number of convalescent patients and lacked early post-infection timepoints. Clones induced by infection and clones induced by vaccination both contracted markedly at late timepoints after vaccination, which fits with T cell responses waning over time.

After 10 to 11 days of culture, CD4+ T cells were isolated with the EasySep CD4+ T cell isolation kit. PCR-confirmed SARS-CoV-2 infection had occurred in convalescent patients between March and December 2020, before the Alpha, Beta and Delta variants emerged in the United States. On days 3 and 7, half of the culture medium was replaced with fresh IL-2-containing medium. Unless otherwise noted, each peptide stimulation condition was cultured in triplicate wells. PBMC were separated from whole blood using Ficoll-Paque Plus gradient centrifugation and were then either cryopreserved at -140C or used fresh. The QIAamp micro DNA kit was used to extract genomic DNA from the cultured CD4+ T cells. There are 15 amino acids in the CDR3, from cysteine to phenylalanine inclusive. Only CDR3 DNA is held: 45 bases, read in frame from base 1. This clone was detected only a few times. It lacks a known antigen. Nothing much larger sits one base from this clone, and base qualities are not available.

The library was generated by the immunoSEQ multiplex PCR assay. DNA from the cultured and isolated CD4+ T cells underwent TCR beta CDR3 sequencing. Regarding the original processing steps: The analysis removed non-productive TCR sequences, trimmed reads to the CDR3 region, and retained only CDR3s that were 7 or more amino acids long. Antigen-specific clonotypes were identified with the MANAFEST web app by comparing expansion in peptide wells against reference cultures. To count as positive, a clone had to show expansion at FDR<0.05 compared with the reference and with all other wells, an odds ratio above 5, and a frequency above 0.1% in two replicate wells. A clonotype was called cross-reactive if it was significantly expanded both in SARS-CoV-2 spike wells and in at least one common cold coronavirus spike condition. Using the stringdist R package, CDR3 similarity was measured by Levenshtein distance, and unrooted trees were constructed with ape in R 3.6.1. Entries here come from immuneACCESS through TCRdb and include only in-frame sequences with V and J called. Some clones fail to appear in such tables; in the studies checked, an unresolved V gene covers under half of the shortfall, and the cause of the remainder is unknown. V, J and clone size were drawn from that table, and D and trimming were deduced from the DNA. The sample table shows about 66,000 clones, and 55% to 75% are seen once. 20% to 25% of the sample is held by the ten biggest clonotypes.

The V and J segments used are TRBV21-1 and TRBJ1-5. TRBV21-1 is reported as a pseudogene. This specimen consisted of CD4+ T cells from PBMCs cultured without peptide, obtained before COVID-19 vaccination. The receptor was isolated from a human donor who had a prior SARS-CoV-2 infection. For the CDR3, the sequence is CASSKEDKRDQPQHF. The DNA sequence is as follows: TGTGCCAGCAGCAAAGAGGACAAGAGGGATCAGCCCCAGCATTTT.